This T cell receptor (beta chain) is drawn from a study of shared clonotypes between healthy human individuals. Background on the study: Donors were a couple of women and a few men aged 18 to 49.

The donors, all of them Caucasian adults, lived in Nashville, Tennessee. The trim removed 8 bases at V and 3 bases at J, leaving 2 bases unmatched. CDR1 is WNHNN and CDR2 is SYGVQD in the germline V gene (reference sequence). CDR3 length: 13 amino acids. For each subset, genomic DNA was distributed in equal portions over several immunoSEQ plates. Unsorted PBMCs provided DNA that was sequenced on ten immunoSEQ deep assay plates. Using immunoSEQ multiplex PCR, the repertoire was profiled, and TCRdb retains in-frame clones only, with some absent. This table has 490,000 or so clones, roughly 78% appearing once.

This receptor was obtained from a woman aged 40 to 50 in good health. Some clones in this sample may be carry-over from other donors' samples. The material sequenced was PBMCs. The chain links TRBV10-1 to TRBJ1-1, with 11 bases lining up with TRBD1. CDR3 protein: CASAGQGDTEAFF. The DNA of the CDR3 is TGCGCCAGCGCGGGACAGGGGGACACTGAAGCTTTCTTT.